This TCR beta chain was captured in a study of blood T cells in healthy people across ages. Study conclusions and caveats: Per million T cells, TCR beta diversity dropped roughly linearly as age increased. Greater diversity and more naive CD4+ cells were seen in long-lived donors than in aged donors.

This clonotype has at least ten counts. Antigen unknown. A second PCR, run for roughly 7 to 12 cycles, used a sample-barcoded 5' primer plus a J-beta primer mix. Individual samples furnished no less than 3 million CDR3-containing paired-end reads apiece. Via MiXCR, TCRdb re-called the 5' RACE reads, giving one row per CDR3 protein. The sample includes over 600,000 distinct CDR3 sequences, about 43% seen only once; the top ten take 30%. Each sample yielded at least 5 micrograms of PBMC total RNA. Germline V lookup: CDR1 MDHEN, CDR2 SYDVKM. Trimming removed 8 bases from V and 4 bases from J, with 8 bases in between. The CDR3 has 11 amino acids.

The chain joins TRBV28 to TRBJ1-2; TRBD1 is a possible D gene (5 bases). The sample comprised blood. This receptor was identified in an elderly man in good health. The DNA for the CDR3 is TGTGCCAGCTCTGGGGGCTATGGCTACACCTTC. Translated: CASSGGYGYTF.